Following are 24 T cell receptor beta chains from one sample sequenced in a study of beta chain features in type 1 diabetes. The entirety of the isolated RNA underwent reverse transcription, so expressed TCRB transcripts were sequenced. The repertoire was sequenced with immunoSEQ multiplex PCR; TCRdb's copy has only in-frame clones and lacks some. The sample carries 250,000 to 350,000 clones, approximately 11% recorded once. Sequencing was carried out using naive CD4+ T cells from blood. The receptors were sampled from a woman aged 25 to 45 in good health.

The table lists this clone with a few counts. The rearrangement links TRBV1 to TRBJ2-1; the table's D call of TRBD2 was not tested on the DNA. TRBV1 is an annotated pseudogene. The CDR3 covers 14 residues. The CDR3 coding sequence is TGCACCAGCAGTAGCGGGAGTTCTAGCAATGAGCAGTTCTTC. Protein product: CTSSSGSSSNEQFF.

This clone showed up just a few times. V usage is TRBV25-1 and J usage is TRBJ2-7, with D possibly being TRBD2 (7 bases). Between the trimmed V and J ends, which lost 2 bases and 4 bases, there was a span of 15 bases. The CDR3 totals 15 residues. Germline CDR1 MGHDK, CDR2 SYGVNS. The CDR3 coding sequence is TGTGCCAGCAGTGAAGAAGGGGGGGGTAGTTACGAGCAGTACTTC. Its protein is CASSEEGGGSYEQYF.

The table lists this clone with a few counts. The genes are TRBV9 and TRBJ2-1; 9 positions match TRBD2. After removal of 0 bases from V and 8 bases from J, the junction contained 12 bases not matched to a gene. This CDR3 contains 17 residues. Germline CDR1 is SGDLS and CDR2 is YYNGEE. CDR3 coding DNA: TGTGCCAGCAGCGTAGGTTTAGCGGGAGTGGAGACAGATGAGCAGTTCTTC. It specifies CASSVGLAGVETDEQFF.

This clone was counted only a few times. The V call is TRBV28, the J call TRBJ2-4, with D unclear. Germline CDR1 reads MDHEN; CDR2 reads SYDVKM. CDR3 length equals 16 residues. V was trimmed by 3 bases and J by 0 bases, leaving 12 bases between them. The CDR3 DNA sequence: TGTGCCAGCAGTTTCCGCAAGCTTCTAGCCAAAAACATTCAGTACTTC. It encodes CASSFRKLLAKNIQYF.

This clone came up a few times. The chain combines TRBV7-9 with TRBJ1-2; 8 bases fit TRBD1. CDR3 length: 12 amino acids. V was pared by 3 bases and J by 10 bases, with 4 bases of the junction left unmatched. Germline CDR1 reads SEHNR; CDR2 reads FQNEAQ (reference sequence). The CDR3 loop reads CASSFPDRDYTF. The CDR3 nucleotides are TGTGCCAGCAGCTTCCCGGACAGGGACTACACCTTC.

In this sample, this clone turned up a few times. This chain uses TRBV6-1 with TRBJ2-4; 9 bases map to TRBD2. The CDR3 is 16 amino acids. V trimming: 3 bases; J trimming: 3 bases; junction bases outside the gene matches: 6. CDR1 is MNHNS, CDR2 SASEGT, per germline. In DNA, the CDR3 is TGTGCCAGCAGTGATGAAGCGGGAGGCCGCAAAAACATTCAGTACTTC. Its translation: CASSDEAGGRKNIQYF.

This clone showed up just a few times. The chain uses TRBV7-2 and TRBJ2-1; 14 nucleotides match TRBD2. Germline V gives CDR1 SGHTA, CDR2 FQGNSA. There are 18 residues in the CDR3. V gave up 1 base and J gave up 6 bases; unmatched junction bases: 8. Here the CDR3 reads CASSLGLAGGPGGNEQFF. CDR3 DNA sequence: TGTGCCAGCAGCTTAGGACTAGCGGGAGGGCCTGGGGGCAATGAGCAGTTCTTC.

This clone was observed a handful of times. The chain links TRBV27 to TRBJ1-5; 7 bases fit TRBD1. J lost 0 bases, V lost 5 bases, and 10 bases had no gene match. Germline V gene data show CDR1 as MNHEY and CDR2 as SMNVEV (reference sequence). The CDR3 is made up of 17 amino acids. The CDR3, as DNA: TGTGCCAGCAGTGAGACAGGGAGGTTCGGTAGCAATCAGCCCCAGCATTTT. It is translated as CASSETGRFGSNQPQHF.

The V and J genes are TRBV9 and TRBJ1-2; a weak D match, TRBD1 (6 bases). V lost 3 bases to trimming and J lost 8 bases, with 11 bases between them. CDR1 and CDR2 from the germline V gene are SGDLS and YYNGEE. The CDR3 consists of 12 residues. CDR3 DNA sequence: TGTGCCAGCAGCGGGGACAATCAGGGCTACACCTTC. This translates into CASSGDNQGYTF. The full variable domain, in which reference TRBV9 and TRBJ1-2 provide the parts outside the CDR3, is DSGVTQTPKHLITATGQRVTLRCSPRSGDLSVYWYQQSLDQGLQFLIQYYNGEERAKGNILERFSAQQFPDLHSELNLSSLELGDSALYFCASSGDNQGYTFGSGTRLTVV.

This clone was detected a few times. V gene TRBV5-1 combines with J gene TRBJ2-6; D is undetermined. This CDR3 comprises 14 residues. Trimming stripped 6 bases from V and 2 bases from J, with 9 bases between. CDR1 and CDR2 from the germline V gene are SGHRS and YFSETQ. For the CDR3, the DNA is TGCGCCAGCACCTCCCCTACTGGGGCCAACGTCCTGACTTTC. It encodes CASTSPTGANVLTF.

This chain links TRBV5-1 with TRBJ2-5; 11 bases are a match to TRBD2. The CDR3 extends over 14 amino acids. With 4 bases clipped from V and 3 bases from J, the junction kept 2 bases outside the gene matches. Germline values: CDR1 SGHRS, CDR2 YFSETQ. CDR3 sequence reads: CASSVGLAEETQYF. CDR3 coding DNA: TGCGCCAGCAGCGTGGGACTAGCGGAAGAGACCCAGTACTTC.

This chain joins TRBV7-9 and TRBJ2-5; 10 bases align to TRBD1. The CDR3 is 14 residues long. Germline loops: CDR1 SEHNR, CDR2 FQNEAQ (reference sequence). The junction had 3 bases not matched to a gene; V was cut back by 5 bases and J by 3 bases. DNA for the CDR3: TGTGCCAGCAGCCGAGGGACAGGGGAAGAGACCCAGTACTTC. Residues: CASSRGTGEETQYF. Full variable domain (remainder filled in from reference TRBV7-9 and TRBJ2-5): DTGVSQNPRHKITKRGQNVTFRCDPISEHNRLYWYRQTLGQGPEFLTYFQNEAQLEKSRLLSDRFSAERPKGSFSTLEIQRTEQGDSAMYLCASSRGTGEETQYFGPGTRLLVL.

In this sample, this clone turned up once. In nucleotides, the CDR3 is TGTGCCAGCAGGCCGCTGGGAGGGCCCTACGAGCAGTACTTC. This gives the protein CASRPLGGPYEQYF. The chain combines TRBV28 with TRBJ2-7; 7 positions agree with TRBD2. Germline V gene lookup returns CDR1 MDHEN and CDR2 SYDVKM. The V gene end was trimmed by 6 bases and the J gene end by 2 bases; junction bases not matched to a gene: 7. The length of the CDR3 is 14 residues.

The J gene is TRBJ1-3, the V gene TRBV7-8; a weak D match, TRBD1 (5 bases). Germline V lookup: CDR1 SGHVS, CDR2 FQNEAQ. The CDR3 totals 15 residues. V lost 5 bases and J lost 0, with 11 bases in between. In DNA, the CDR3 is TGTGCCAGCAGCCCAGACAGCCGCTCTGGAAACACCATATATTTT. Amino acids: CASSPDSRSGNTIYF.

This clone showed up just a few times. The V call is TRBV28, the J call TRBJ2-5; 10 bases are a match to TRBD1. Germline CDR1 reads MDHEN; CDR2 reads SYDVKM. This CDR3 region has 14 residues. V was clipped by 7 bases and J by 5 bases; unmatched bases: 7. CDR3 protein: CASTTTGGWETQYF. CDR3 nucleotide sequence: TGTGCCAGCACGACGACAGGGGGCTGGGAGACCCAGTACTTC.

The chain employs TRBV14 and TRBJ1-2; 11 bases are a match to TRBD1. Germline values: CDR1 SGHDN, CDR2 FVKESK. Unmatched junction bases numbered 6, after V lost 5 bases and J lost 4 bases. The CDR3 contains 15 residues. The CDR3 nucleotides read TGTGCCAGCAGCTCAGGACAGGGGGCTATCTATGGCTACACCTTC. Translated: CASSSGQGAIYGYTF.

The rearrangement uses TRBV19 and TRBJ1-2; 9 bases match TRBD1. This CDR3 region has 13 residues. The germline V gene encodes CDR1 LNHDA and CDR2 SQIVND (reference sequence). The trim removed 5 bases at V and 5 bases at J, leaving 3 bases unmatched. The CDR3, as DNA: TGTGCCAGTAGTCGGGACAGGGTATATGGCTACACCTTC. Translated, it gives CASSRDRVYGYTF.

There are a few counts of this clone. The chain uses TRBV7-2 and TRBJ1-2; 7 bases are a match to TRBD1. This CDR3 is built from 14 residues. With 5 bases clipped from V and 4 bases from J, the junction kept 7 bases outside the gene matches. Germline V gives CDR1 SGHTA, CDR2 FQGNSA. The CDR3 loop is CASSPETGLYGYTF. The CDR3 region has the DNA TGTGCCAGCAGCCCCGAGACAGGGCTCTATGGCTACACCTTC.

There are a few counts of this clone. CDR3 amino acids: CASLGALLYEQYF. The CDR3 nucleotides read TGTGCCAGCCTGGGGGCTCTTCTCTACGAGCAGTACTTC. The V and J genes are TRBV28 and TRBJ2-7; maybe TRBD1 (6 bases). This CDR3 has 13 amino acids. The germline V gene has CDR1 MDHEN and CDR2 SYDVKM. V lost 8 bases to trimming and J lost 3 bases, with 14 bases between them.

Comments on this clone: At one boundary the junction diverges from the germline segment, which might be a read error. The chain employs TRBV28 and TRBJ2-6; 9 bases fit TRBD1. CDR1 is MDHEN and CDR2 is SYDVKM in the germline V gene. The CDR3 has 18 residues. The CDR3 region is CASSLSGTGLPGANVLTF. Here the CDR3 DNA reads TGTGCCAGCAGCTTATCCGGGACAGGGTTACCTGGGGCCAACGTCCTGACTTTC.

This clone was seen a few times. V usage is TRBV7-2 and J usage is TRBJ1-5; 7 positions agree with TRBD1. CDR3 size: 14 residues. Per germline, CDR1 SGHTA and CDR2 FQGNSA. V shed 4 bases, J shed 7 bases, and the junction held 7 bases outside the gene matches. The CDR3 DNA is TGTGCCAGCAGCTCCCGACAGGGTGGACAGCCCCAGCATTTT. Its translation: CASSSRQGGQPQHF.

The table lists this clone with a few counts. The chain joins TRBV7-9 to TRBJ2-7; a possible D gene is TRBD2 (5 bases). V was shortened by 8 bases and J by 0 bases, with 14 bases between the two germline ends. Germline loops: CDR1 SEHNR, CDR2 FQNEAQ (reference sequence). The CDR3 covers 14 residues. The CDR3 bases are TGTGCCAGCCTTCAGACGGGGAGCTCCTACGAGCAGTACTTC. Its protein product is CASLQTGSSYEQYF.

In this sample, this clone turned up a few times. Other DNA sequences from this sample encode an identical CDR3 as well. The rearrangement uses TRBV5-1 and TRBJ2-2; 8 nucleotides match TRBD1. Per the germline V gene, CDR1 is SGHRS and CDR2 is YFSETQ. Losses at the gene ends were 2 bases for V and 4 bases for J; bases not matched to a gene: 4. This CDR3 region has 15 residues. CDR3 sequence (DNA): TGCGCCAGCAGCTTAGGACAGGGTTCCACCGGGGAGCTGTTTTTT. It specifies CASSLGQGSTGELFF.

This clone turned up a few times. The chain recombines TRBV27 with TRBJ2-7; 7 nucleotides match TRBD2. CDR3 length: 16 residues. Germline lookup yields CDR1 MNHEY and CDR2 SMNVEV (reference sequence). With 5 bases clipped from V and 4 bases from J, the junction kept 14 bases outside the gene matches. Here the CDR3 reads CASSPPFGGAGYEQYF. In DNA, the CDR3 is TGTGCCAGCAGTCCACCCTTTGGGGGAGCGGGGTACGAGCAGTACTTC.